Presented here are 13 T cell receptor beta chains from one specimen sequenced in a study of PD-L1 blockade in urothelial cancer. Repertoires were generated with immunoSEQ multiplex PCR, while TCRdb's copy carries only in-frame clones and drops some. The table records some 53,000 clones, 70% to 85% of them present only once. The sample here was PBMCs, taken around atezolizumab (anti-PD-L1) treatment. The receptors stem from a man between 65 and 85 years old with urothelial cancer.

The chain employs TRBV4-1 and TRBJ1-2; 7 bases align to TRBD1. Unmatched junction bases numbered 1, after V lost 4 bases and J lost 2 bases. Germline loops: CDR1 MGHRA, CDR2 YSYEKL. CDR3 length equals 13 residues. CDR3 region: CASSRDSNYGYTF. CDR3 nucleotides: TGCGCCAGCAGCCGGGACAGCAACTATGGCTACACCTTC.

This sequence joins TRBV23-1 and TRBJ2-5; weak D call: TRBD1 (5 bases). TRBV23-1 is designated an ORF whose function remains uncertain. With 2 bases removed from V and 1 base from J, the gap between germline ends came to 20 bases. The CDR3 consists of 18 residues. CDR3 amino acids: CASSQPPPSLGPQETQYF. For the CDR3, the DNA is TGCGCCAGCAGTCAACCACCCCCTTCCCTGGGGCCCCAAGAGACCCAGTACTTC.

The chain carries TRBV7-6 and TRBJ1-5, with 11 bases that match TRBD1. This CDR3 is built from 15 residues. J was trimmed by 7 bases and V by 4 bases; bases with no gene match: 6. CDR1 and CDR2 from the germline V gene are SGHVS and FNYEAQ. The CDR3 is CASSSGQGARQPQHF. In nucleotides, the CDR3 is TGTGCCAGCAGCTCCGGACAGGGGGCAAGACAGCCCCAGCATTTT.

The genes are TRBV7-2 and TRBJ1-3; tentatively, D is TRBD1 (5 bases). CDR1 SGHTA and CDR2 FQGNSA come from the germline V gene. The CDR3 has 16 residues. V gave up 1 base and J gave up 4 bases, with 14 bases separating them. The CDR3 nucleotides are TGTGCCAGCAGCTTAGGGTTACAGGTGGGGGGAAACACCATATATTTT. The encoded protein is CASSLGLQVGGNTIYF.

In this sample, this clone turned up a few times. The chain uses TRBV7-8 and TRBJ2-2; 8 bases align to TRBD1. The CDR3 length is 17 residues. Trimming removed 1 base from V and 4 bases from J; junction bases left unmatched: 8. Germline CDR1 reads SGHVS; CDR2 reads FQNEAQ. The CDR3, as DNA: TGTGCCAGCAGCTTAGGCCACAGGGGGGTTAGCACCGGGGAGCTGTTTTTT. Translation: CASSLGHRGVSTGELFF.

This chain joins TRBV19 and TRBJ1-5; 12 bases match TRBD1. J gave up 4 bases and V 4 bases, and 8 bases lay outside the gene matches. CDR1 and CDR2 from the germline V gene are LNHDA and SQIVND (reference sequence). CDR3 length: 17 amino acids. The CDR3 region is CASSTGTGGFGNQPQHF. The CDR3 nucleotides read TGTGCCAGTAGTACCGGGACAGGGGGCTTTGGTAATCAGCCCCAGCATTTT.

This clone was counted a single time. The chain uses TRBV5-5 and TRBJ1-2, with D possibly being TRBD1 (5 bases). Germline V gene data show CDR1 as SGHKS and CDR2 as YYEKEE (reference sequence). V lost 2 bases and J 8 bases, leaving 16 bases between the germline ends. CDR3 length: 14 residues. The CDR3 here is CASSLSGLRLGYTF. The CDR3 DNA reads as TGTGCCAGCAGCTTATCGGGACTCCGGCTGGGCTACACCTTC. The full variable domain, its missing parts supplied by reference TRBV5-5 and TRBJ1-2, is DAGVTQSPTHLIKTRGQQVTLRCSPISGHKSVSWYQQVLGQGPQFIFQYYEKEERGRGNFPDRFSARQFPNYSSELNVNALLLGDSALYLCASSLSGLRLGYTFGSGTRLTVV.

CDR3 sequence reads: CASSQGGQSNEKLFF. DNA for the CDR3: TGTGCCAGCAGCCAAGGTGGACAGTCCAATGAAAAACTGTTTTTT. The chain employs TRBV4-2 and TRBJ1-4; a weak D match, TRBD1 (6 bases). This CDR3 region has 15 residues. Germline lookup yields CDR1 LGHNA and CDR2 YNFKEQ. The V end lost 1 base, the J end lost 5 bases, and 11 bases lay between the germline ends.

V and J are TRBV4-2 and TRBJ1-4, with D possibly TRBD1 on 6 matching bases. In germline, CDR1 is LGHNA, CDR2 YNFKEQ. The CDR3 covers 15 residues. V dropped 0 bases and J dropped 7 bases, with 12 bases sitting between them. CDR3 coding DNA: TGTGCCAGCAGCCAAGATAGAGGGGGTGGTGAAAAACTGTTTTTT. It specifies CASSQDRGGGEKLFF.

V usage is TRBV28 and J usage is TRBJ1-1, with D unresolved. Trimming removed 4 bases from V and 8 bases from J, with 14 bases in between. Per the germline V gene, CDR1 is MDHEN and CDR2 is SYDVKM. CDR3 length: 13 amino acids. In nucleotides, the CDR3 is TGTGCCAGCAGTTCCCCCCCCGTCGGGGAAGCTTTCTTT. It specifies CASSSPPVGEAFF.

CDR3 bases: TGTGCCAGCAGCCAAGACCTAGCGGGGGGCACAGATACGCAGTATTTT. The encoded protein is CASSQDLAGGTDTQYF. The gene calls are TRBV4-2 and TRBJ2-3, with 10 bases fitting TRBD2. Losses at the gene ends were 0 bases for V and 1 base for J; bases not matched to a gene: 1. The length of the CDR3 is 16 residues. Germline V gene data show CDR1 as LGHNA and CDR2 as YNFKEQ.

This clone was detected a few times. The chain is built from TRBV18 and TRBJ1-1, with 7 positions matching TRBD1. Germline CDR1 KGHSH, CDR2 LQKENI. This CDR3 comprises 14 residues. With V trimmed by 2 bases and J by 2 bases, 2 bases remained unmatched. The CDR3 loop reads CASSPNRGNTEAFF. CDR3 coding DNA: TGTGCCAGCTCACCAAACAGGGGCAACACTGAAGCTTTCTTT.

V gene TRBV5-1 combines with J gene TRBJ2-3, with a weak D call TRBD2 (6 bases). Trimming stripped 3 bases from V and 5 bases from J, with 10 bases between. Per germline, CDR1 SGHRS and CDR2 YFSETQ. There are 13 residues in the CDR3. The CDR3 nucleotides are TGCGCCAGCAGCTCCCTGGGGGGAGATACGCAGTATTTT. This translates into CASSSLGGDTQYF.